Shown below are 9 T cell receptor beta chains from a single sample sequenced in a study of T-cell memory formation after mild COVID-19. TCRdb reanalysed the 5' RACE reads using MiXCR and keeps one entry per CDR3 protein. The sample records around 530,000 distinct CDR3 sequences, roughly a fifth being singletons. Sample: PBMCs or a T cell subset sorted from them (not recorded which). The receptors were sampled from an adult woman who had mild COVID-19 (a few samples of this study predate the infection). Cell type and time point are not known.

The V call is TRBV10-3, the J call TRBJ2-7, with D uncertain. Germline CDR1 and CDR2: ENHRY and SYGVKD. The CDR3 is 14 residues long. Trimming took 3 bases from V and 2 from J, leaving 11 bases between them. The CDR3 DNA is TGTGCCATCAGTGATGTAGGGCCAACCTACGAGCAGTACTTC. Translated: CAISDVGPTYEQYF.

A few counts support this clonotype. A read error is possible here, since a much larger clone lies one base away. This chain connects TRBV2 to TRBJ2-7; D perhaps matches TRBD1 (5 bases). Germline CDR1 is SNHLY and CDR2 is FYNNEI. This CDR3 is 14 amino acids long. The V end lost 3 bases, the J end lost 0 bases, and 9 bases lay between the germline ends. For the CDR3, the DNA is TGTGCCAGCAGTGAGCAGGGTATCTCCTACGAGCAGTACTTC. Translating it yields CASSEQGISYEQYF.

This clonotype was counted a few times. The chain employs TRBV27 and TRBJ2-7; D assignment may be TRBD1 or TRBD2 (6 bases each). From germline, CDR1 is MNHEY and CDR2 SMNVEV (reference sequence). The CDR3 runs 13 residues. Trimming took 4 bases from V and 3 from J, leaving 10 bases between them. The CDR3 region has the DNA TGTGCCAGCAGTTGGGGGGCTGGCTACGAGCAGTACTTC. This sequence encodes CASSWGAGYEQYF.

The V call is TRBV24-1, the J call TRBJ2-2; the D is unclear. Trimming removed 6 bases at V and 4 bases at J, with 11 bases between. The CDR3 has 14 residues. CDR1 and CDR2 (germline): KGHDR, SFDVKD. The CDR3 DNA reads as TGTGCCACCAGTTCTGCGGCCCTCACCGGGGAGCTGTTTTTT. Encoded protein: CATSSAALTGELFF.

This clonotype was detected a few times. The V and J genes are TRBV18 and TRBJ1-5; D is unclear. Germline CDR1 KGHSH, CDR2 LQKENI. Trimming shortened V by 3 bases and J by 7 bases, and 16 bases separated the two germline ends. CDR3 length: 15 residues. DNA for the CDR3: TGTGCCAGCTCACCGCCGTTAGGTGATGGGCAGCCCCAGCATTTT. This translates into CASSPPLGDGQPQHF.

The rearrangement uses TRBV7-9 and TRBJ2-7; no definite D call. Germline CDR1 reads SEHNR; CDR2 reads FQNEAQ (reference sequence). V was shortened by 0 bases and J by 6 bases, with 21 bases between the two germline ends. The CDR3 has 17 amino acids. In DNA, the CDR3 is TGTGCCAGCAGCTTAGCCACGTCTAGTCGTAGAGACGGCGAGCAGTACTTC. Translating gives CASSLATSSRRDGEQYF.

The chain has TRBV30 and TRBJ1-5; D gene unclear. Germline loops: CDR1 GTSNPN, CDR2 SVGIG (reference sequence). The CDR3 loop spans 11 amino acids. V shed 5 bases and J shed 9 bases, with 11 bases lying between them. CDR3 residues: CAWGPEGPQHF. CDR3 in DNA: TGTGCCTGGGGACCTGAGGGGCCCCAGCATTTT.

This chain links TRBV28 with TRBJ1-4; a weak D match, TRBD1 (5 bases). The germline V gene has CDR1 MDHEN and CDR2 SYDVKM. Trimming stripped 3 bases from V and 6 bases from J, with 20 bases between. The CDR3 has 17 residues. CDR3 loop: CASSFPFLGRVHEKLFF. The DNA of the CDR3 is TGTGCCAGCAGTTTTCCTTTCCTTGGCAGGGTTCATGAAAAACTGTTTTTT.

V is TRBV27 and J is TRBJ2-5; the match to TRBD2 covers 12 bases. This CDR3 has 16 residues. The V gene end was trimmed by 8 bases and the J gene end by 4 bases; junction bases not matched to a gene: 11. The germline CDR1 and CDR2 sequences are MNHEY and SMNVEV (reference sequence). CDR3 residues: CASARTSGAIIETQYF. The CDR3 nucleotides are TGTGCCAGCGCCAGGACTAGCGGGGCCATAATAGAGACCCAGTACTTC.